This entry lists 6 T cell receptor beta chains sequenced from one sample in a study of cytomegalovirus exposure and HLA in healthy donors. PCR involved 60 Vbeta and 13 Jbeta primers. TCRdb keeps only in-frame clones here, not all; method: immunoSEQ multiplex PCR. The sample lists about 130,000 clones, 80% occurring once. Source material: PBMCs. The receptors stem from a man aged 25 to 45 in good health and CMV-seronegative.

The rearrangement joins TRBV19 to TRBJ2-7; D remains ambiguous. V lost 1 base and J lost 7, with 11 bases in between. The CDR3 totals 13 residues. Germline V gene sequence: CDR1 LNHDA, CDR2 SQIVND (reference sequence). The CDR3 bases are TGTGCCAGTAGTATAGTCGGCGGAGCAGAGCAGTACTTC. Translation gives CASSIVGGAEQYF.

This clone appeared a few times. The gene calls are TRBV27 and TRBJ2-4; D unclear. This CDR3 has 17 amino acids. V was shortened by 1 base and J by 0 bases, with 13 bases between the two germline ends. Germline lookup yields CDR1 MNHEY and CDR2 SMNVEV (reference sequence). CDR3 nucleotides: TGTGCCAGCAGTTTATTTGCGGCTAATCTAGCCAAAAACATTCAGTACTTC. The encoded protein is CASSLFAANLAKNIQYF.

The chain employs TRBV4-3 and TRBJ2-1; the match to TRBD2 covers 12 bases. The CDR3 consists of 16 residues. V shed 1 base, J shed 2 bases, and the junction held 0 bases outside the gene matches. Germline V lookup: CDR1 LGHNA, CDR2 YSLEER. This chain's CDR3 is CASSQGLAGAYNEQFF. The CDR3 nucleotides read TGCGCCAGCAGCCAAGGACTAGCGGGGGCCTACAATGAGCAGTTCTTC.

The chain carries TRBV4-1 and TRBJ1-5; 8 positions agree with TRBD1. Germline V lookup: CDR1 MGHRA, CDR2 YSYEKL. The CDR3 spans 16 residues. The trim removed 1 base at V and 4 bases at J, leaving 6 bases unmatched. As DNA, the CDR3 is TGCGCCAGCAGCCAAGGATGGACAGGGTGGAATCAGCCCCAGCATTTT. It codes for CASSQGWTGWNQPQHF.

By frequency in the sample, this clone is medium-sized. The chain joins TRBV5-5 to TRBJ1-5; weak D call: TRBD1 (5 bases). Trimming stripped 0 bases from V and 6 bases from J, with 16 bases between. CDR1 is SGHKS, CDR2 YYEKEE, per germline (reference sequence). CDR3 length: 16 residues. CDR3 loop: CASSLDSLGVSQPQHF. The CDR3 DNA reads TGTGCCAGCAGCTTGGACAGCTTAGGGGTAAGTCAGCCCCAGCATTTT.

J is TRBJ1-5 and V is TRBV19; 9 bases map to TRBD1. Trimming took 4 bases from V and 5 from J; bases not matched to a gene: 6. This CDR3 comprises 15 residues. Germline CDR1 reads LNHDA; CDR2 reads SQIVND (reference sequence). The DNA for the CDR3 is TGTGCCAGTAGTAGGTACAGGGGGCCGGATCAGCCCCAGCATTTT. Protein: CASSRYRGPDQPQHF.